A single sample gave rise to the 13 T cell receptor beta chains below, sequenced in a study of blood T cell repertoires in COVID-19. The table came from immunoSEQ multiplex PCR; TCRdb's copy has only in-frame clones and leaves some out. The table lists approximately 300,000 clones, more than 80% of them singletons. The sequencing input was peripheral blood. These receptors were taken from a woman in her forties or fifties with COVID-19, enrolled during active disease.

V and J are TRBV14 and TRBJ2-3; no definite D call. The CDR3 length is 14 residues. Trimming took off 1 base at V and 1 base at J, with 6 bases between the two ends. The germline CDR1 and CDR2 sequences are SGHDN and FVKESK. The CDR3 here is CASSQGARTDTQYF. The CDR3 DNA reads TGTGCCAGCAGCCAAGGCGCACGCACAGATACGCAGTATTTT.

J is TRBJ1-5 and V is TRBV6-5; D remains unclear. The CDR3 length is 14 residues. Trimming took off 6 bases at V and 0 bases at J, with 9 bases between the two ends. Per the germline V gene, CDR1 is MNHEY and CDR2 is SVGAGI. CDR3 sequence (DNA): TGTGCCAGCAGGGCCATTTATAGCAATCAGCCCCAGCATTTT. Translated: CASRAIYSNQPQHF.

V is TRBV5-1 and J is TRBJ2-7; D might be TRBD2 (5 bases). The CDR3 is made up of 17 amino acids. Germline V gene sequence: CDR1 SGHRS, CDR2 YFSETQ. Trimming cost V 0 bases and J 5 bases, with 21 bases left between them. CDR3 sequence reads: CASSLDVAASSTHEQYF. The CDR3 nucleotides read TGCGCCAGCAGCTTGGATGTCGCGGCTAGCAGCACCCACGAGCAGTACTTC.

The chain has TRBV28 and TRBJ1-6, with 9 bases lining up with TRBD1. The J segment lost 17 bases and the V segment lost 6 bases, leaving 5 bases of the junction unmatched. CDR1 and CDR2 (germline): MDHEN, SYDVKM. The CDR3 is made up of 11 amino acids. CDR3 in amino acids: CASRWDRAFHF. DNA of the CDR3: TGTGCCAGCAGATGGGACAGGGCCTTCCACTTT.

This clone has only one observation. The chain links TRBV12-1 to TRBJ2-7; the DNA was not used to check the table's D call, TRBD1. TRBV12-1 is termed a pseudogene. This CDR3 region has 19 residues. The CDR3 bases are TGTGCCAGCAGCCCAGCCGCACGGGACAGGCCTACTGTTCCCTACGAGCAGTACTTC. Residues: CASSPAARDRPTVPYEQYF.

This chain links TRBV5-6 with TRBJ2-2; 8 bases match TRBD2. The CDR3 consists of 19 residues. The J segment lost 0 bases and the V segment lost 0 bases, leaving 10 bases of the junction unmatched. The germline V gene encodes CDR1 SGHDT and CDR2 YYEEEE. CDR3 protein: CASSLAVLGRDTNTGELFF. CDR3 DNA: TGTGCCAGCAGCTTGGCCGTGCTCGGGAGGGACACGAACACCGGGGAGCTGTTTTTT.

The chain combines TRBV27 with TRBJ2-7; no definite D call. The V end lost 6 bases, the J end lost 5 bases, and 8 bases lay between the germline ends. CDR1 and CDR2 from the germline V gene are MNHEY and SMNVEV (reference sequence). The CDR3 contains 11 residues. The CDR3 DNA reads TGTGCCAGCAGAGATAGAAACGAGCAGTACTTC. This encodes CASRDRNEQYF.

The chain combines TRBV7-7 with TRBJ2-2; D ambiguous. The CDR3 has 15 residues. Looked up from germline, CDR1 is SSHAT and CDR2 is FNYEAQ (reference sequence). Trimming took 3 bases from V and 1 from J, leaving 9 bases between them. CDR3 sequence (DNA): TGTGCCAGCAGCTTTAGCTACCTGAACACCGGGGAGCTGTTTTTT. This translates into CASSFSYLNTGELFF.

V usage is TRBV30 and J usage is TRBJ2-7; 13 bases fit TRBD2. V lost 7 bases, J lost 3 bases, and 18 bases stayed unmatched. This CDR3 comprises 18 residues. The germline CDR1 and CDR2 sequences are GTSNPN and SVGIG (reference sequence). The CDR3 nucleotides are TGTGCCTTCCGGACAGGCCAACGGAGGACTAGCGGGAGCTACGAGCAGTACTTC. Protein sequence: CAFRTGQRRTSGSYEQYF.

The chain couples TRBV19 to TRBJ2-1; D ambiguous. CDR3 size: 16 residues. The V and J ends lost 1 base and 0 bases respectively, with 10 bases between them. Per germline, CDR1 LNHDA and CDR2 SQIVND (reference sequence). The CDR3 DNA sequence: TGTGCCAGTAGTATAGGGCGGCTGAACTCCTACAATGAGCAGTTCTTC. This codes for CASSIGRLNSYNEQFF.

CDR3 in amino acids: CASSVAPDMEQFF. In DNA, the CDR3 is TGTGCCAGCAGCGTAGCCCCGGACATGGAGCAGTTCTTC. The chain is built from TRBV9 and TRBJ2-1, with a possible D match to TRBD1 (5 bases). CDR1 and CDR2 (germline): SGDLS, YYNGEE. CDR3 length: 13 amino acids. The V gene lost 0 bases and the J gene lost 10 bases, with 11 bases spanning the gap.

The chain employs TRBV5-4 and TRBJ2-1, with D tentatively TRBD2 (6 bases). Germline values: CDR1 SGHNT, CDR2 YYREEE (reference sequence). The CDR3 has 15 amino acids. Trimming left V 1 base short and J 5 bases short, with 13 bases between. The DNA for the CDR3 is TGTGCCAGCAGCTTGACTAGCAATTCCAACAATGAGCAGTTCTTC. This codes for CASSLTSNSNNEQFF.

This clone turned up a few times. The chain uses TRBV15 and TRBJ2-2; maybe TRBD2 (6 bases). CDR1 and CDR2 from the germline V gene are LNHNV and YYDKDF (reference sequence). The CDR3 is 16 amino acids. V was trimmed by 1 base and J by 0 bases, leaving 9 bases between them. The CDR3 sequence: CATSRGREANTGELFF. The CDR3 DNA follows: TGTGCCACCAGCAGAGGGCGGGAAGCGAACACCGGGGAGCTGTTTTTT.